This T cell receptor beta chain was identified in a study of blood T cells in healthy people across ages. CDR1 MDHEN and CDR2 SYDVKM come from the germline V gene. Trimming took 2 bases from V and 6 from J; bases not matched to a gene: 9. The CDR3 runs to 16 residues. The people who gave samples were healthy Caucasians from Russia, aged roughly 6 to 90. Investigators took approximately 9.4 milliliters of peripheral blood from every donor. Worth noting for this clonotype: The antigen remains undetermined.

A second PCR, run for roughly 6 to 11 cycles, used a sample-barcoded 5' primer plus a J-beta primer mix. TCRdb used MiXCR to reprocess the 5' RACE reads, holding one entry per CDR3 protein. The table records about 290,000 distinct CDR3 sequences, 27% of them present only once. Study-wide points: The percentage of naive T cells correlated strongly with TCR beta diversity.

Sequenced: blood. The TCR sequence derives from a woman between 70 and 85 years old in good health. The genes are TRBV28 and TRBJ1-5; 8 nucleotides align to TRBD1. The CDR3 DNA follows: TGTGCCAGCAGTTTAGCGACAGGGGTTCTCTCTCAGCCCCAGCATTTT. Translation: CASSLATGVLSQPQHF.